This T cell receptor (beta chain) is from a study of shared clonotypes between healthy human individuals. General study results and limits: Sorted-subset sequencing, rarefaction showed, was incomplete despite large depth. Several donors showed sharing of 4.5% to 5% of naive CD4 clonotypes.

Negatively enriched CD4+ T cells were divided by CD45RA into naive and memory. Germline CDR1 and CDR2: GTSNPN and SVGIG (reference sequence). Trimming removed 2 bases at V and 6 bases at J, with 5 bases between. The CDR3 spans 12 residues. Under the authors' procedure: ImmunoSEQ supplied junction-only sequences lacking quality scores, so filtering was different. Here immunoSEQ multiplex PCR was the method, and the copy in TCRdb shows in-frame clones only, minus some. Clone size and V and J calls were adopted from that table, with D and trimming inferred from the DNA. The repertoire holds 2 million to 3 million clones, with approximately 94% as singletons. Notes on this clone: Its antigen is undetermined.

The clonotype originates from a young man in good health. Some clones in this sample may be carry-over from other donors' samples. Sequencing input: naive CD4+ T cells from PBMCs. Stated subset: CD45RA+ positively selected. This chain uses TRBV30 with TRBJ2-6; D gene uncertain. CDR3 sequence: CAWSQEANVLTF. In DNA, the CDR3 is TGTGCCTGGAGTCAAGAGGCCAACGTCCTGACTTTC.